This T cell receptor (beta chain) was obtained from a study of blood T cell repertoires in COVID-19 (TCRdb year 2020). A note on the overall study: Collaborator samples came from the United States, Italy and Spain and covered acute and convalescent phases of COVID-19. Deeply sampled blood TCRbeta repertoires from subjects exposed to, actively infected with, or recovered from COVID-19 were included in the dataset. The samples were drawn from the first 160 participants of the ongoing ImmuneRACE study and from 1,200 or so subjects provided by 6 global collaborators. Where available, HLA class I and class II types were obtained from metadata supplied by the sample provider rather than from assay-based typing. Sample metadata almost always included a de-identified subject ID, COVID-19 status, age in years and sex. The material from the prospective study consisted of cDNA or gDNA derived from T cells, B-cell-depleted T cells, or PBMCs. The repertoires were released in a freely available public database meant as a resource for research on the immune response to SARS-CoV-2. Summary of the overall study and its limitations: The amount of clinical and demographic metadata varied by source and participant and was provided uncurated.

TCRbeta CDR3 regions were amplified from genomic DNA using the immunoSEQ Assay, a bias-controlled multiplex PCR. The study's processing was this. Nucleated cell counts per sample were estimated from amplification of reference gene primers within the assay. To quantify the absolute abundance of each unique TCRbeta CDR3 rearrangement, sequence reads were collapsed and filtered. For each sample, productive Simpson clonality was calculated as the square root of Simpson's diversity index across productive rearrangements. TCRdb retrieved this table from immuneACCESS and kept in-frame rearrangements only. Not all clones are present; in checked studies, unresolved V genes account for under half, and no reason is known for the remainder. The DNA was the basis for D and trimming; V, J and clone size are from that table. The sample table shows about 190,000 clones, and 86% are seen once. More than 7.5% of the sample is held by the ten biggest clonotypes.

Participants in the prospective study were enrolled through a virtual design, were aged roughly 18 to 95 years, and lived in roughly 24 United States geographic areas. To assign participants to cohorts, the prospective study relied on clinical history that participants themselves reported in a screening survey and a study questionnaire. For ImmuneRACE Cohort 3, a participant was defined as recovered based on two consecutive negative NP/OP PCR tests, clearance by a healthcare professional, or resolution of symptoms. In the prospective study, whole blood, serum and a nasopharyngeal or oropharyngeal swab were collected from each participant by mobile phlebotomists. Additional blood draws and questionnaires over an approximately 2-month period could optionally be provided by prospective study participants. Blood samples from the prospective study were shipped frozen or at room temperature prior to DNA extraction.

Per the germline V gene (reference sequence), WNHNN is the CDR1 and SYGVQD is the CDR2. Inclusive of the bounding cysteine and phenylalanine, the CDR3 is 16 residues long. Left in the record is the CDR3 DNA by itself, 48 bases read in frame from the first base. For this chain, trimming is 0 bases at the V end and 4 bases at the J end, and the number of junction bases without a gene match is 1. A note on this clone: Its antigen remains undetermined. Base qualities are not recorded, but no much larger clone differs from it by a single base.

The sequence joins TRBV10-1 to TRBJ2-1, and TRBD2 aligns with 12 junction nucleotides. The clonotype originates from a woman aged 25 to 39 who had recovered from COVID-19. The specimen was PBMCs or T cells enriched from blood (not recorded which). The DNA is TGCGCCAGCAGTGAGTCGGGGACTAGCGGGTACAATGAGCAGTTCTTC. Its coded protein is CASSESGTSGYNEQFF.